This T cell receptor beta chain appears in the sequencing data of a study of blood T cell repertoires in COVID-19 (dated by TCRdb to 2018 to 2020). In terms of the full investigation: The collaborator samples originated in the United States, Italy and Spain and spanned the acute and convalescent phases of COVID-19. The material from the prospective study consisted of cDNA or gDNA derived from T cells, B-cell-depleted T cells, or PBMCs. The dataset comprised deeply sampled blood TCRbeta repertoires from subjects exposed to, actively infected with, or recovered from COVID-19. The repertoires were released in a freely available public database intended as a resource for research on the immune response to SARS-CoV-2. The samples were drawn from the first 160 participants of the ongoing ImmuneRACE study and from 1,200 or so subjects provided by 6 global collaborators. Nearly every sample came with metadata listing a de-identified subject ID, COVID-19 status, age in years and sex. Where HLA class I and class II types were available, the types were taken from metadata supplied by the sample provider, not from assay-based typing.

Study-wide conclusions, independent of this receptor: The quantity of clinical and demographic metadata differed by source and by participant and was supplied without curation.

Collaborating institutions collected whole blood in K2EDTA tubes following their own protocols. For TCRbeta analysis, collaborators shipped samples in one of three forms: frozen whole blood, isolated PBMCs, or DNA extracted from either of those sample types. TCRbeta CDR3 regions were amplified from genomic DNA using the immunoSEQ Assay, a bias-controlled multiplex PCR. The paper's data handling went like this. Nucleated cell counts per sample were estimated from amplification of reference gene primers within the assay. To quantify the absolute abundance of each unique TCRbeta CDR3 rearrangement, sequence reads were collapsed and filtered. For each sample, productive Simpson clonality was calculated by taking the square root of Simpson's diversity index across productive rearrangements. Entries here come from immuneACCESS through TCRdb and include only in-frame sequences with V and J called. Some clones fail to appear in such tables; in the studies checked, an unresolved V gene covers under half of the shortfall, and the cause of the remainder is unknown. D and trimming were read from the DNA, whereas the V and J calls and clone size are those reported in that table. For this sample the table gives roughly 70,000 clones, of which 80% to 90% were detected only once. The ten most abundant clones make up around 9% of the sample.

The cysteine opens and the phenylalanine closes a CDR3 of 14 amino acids. The CDR3 DNA has 42 bases and is translated from base 1. The germline V gene gives CDR1 as SNHLY and CDR2 as FYNNEI. Unmatched junction bases come to 11, with V trimmed by 6 bases and J by 6 bases. Of note for this clone: Its antigen is still unknown. No clone much larger than this one lies a single base away; base qualities are absent.

The TCR sequence derives from a man older than 75 with acute or convalescent COVID-19. The rearranged chain carries TRBV2 and TRBJ2-7; TRBD1 matches 7 bases in the middle. The sample consisted of peripheral blood. The bases are TGTGCCAGCAGCCCTCCCGGACAGGCCCTCGAGCAGTACTTC. Translated, this is CASSPPGQALEQYF.